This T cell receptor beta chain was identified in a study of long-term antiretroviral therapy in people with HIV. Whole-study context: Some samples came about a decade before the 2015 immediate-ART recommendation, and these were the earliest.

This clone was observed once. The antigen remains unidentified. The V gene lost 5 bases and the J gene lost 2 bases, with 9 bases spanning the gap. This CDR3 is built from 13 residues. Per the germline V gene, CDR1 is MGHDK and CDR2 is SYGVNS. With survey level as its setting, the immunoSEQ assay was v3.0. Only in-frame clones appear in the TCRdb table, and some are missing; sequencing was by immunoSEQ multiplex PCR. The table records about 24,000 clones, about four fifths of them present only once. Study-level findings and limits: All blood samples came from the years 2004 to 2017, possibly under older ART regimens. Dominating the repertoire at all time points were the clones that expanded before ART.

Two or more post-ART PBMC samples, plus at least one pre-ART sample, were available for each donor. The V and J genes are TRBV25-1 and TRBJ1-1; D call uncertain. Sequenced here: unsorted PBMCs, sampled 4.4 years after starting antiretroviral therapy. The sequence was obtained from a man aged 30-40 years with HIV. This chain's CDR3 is CASSLSANTEAFF. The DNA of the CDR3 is TGTGCCAGCAGTTTATCCGCTAACACTGAAGCTTTCTTT.